This T cell receptor beta chain was captured in a study of blood T cell repertoires in COVID-19. Original processing methods: Estimated nucleated cell counts came from reference gene primer amplification. Here immunoSEQ multiplex PCR was the method, and the copy in TCRdb shows in-frame clones only, minus some. V and J calls plus clone size are reproduced from that table; the DNA served to infer D and trimming. The sample yields fewer than 350,000 clones, about 87% seen once. The material sequenced was peripheral blood. This clonotype originated in a woman in her 30s with COVID-19, enrolled during active disease.

CDR3 sequence reads: CASSESEGAAFF. CDR3 bases: TGTGCCAGCAGTGAATCAGAGGGGGCGGCTTTCTTT. The chain joins TRBV6-1 to TRBJ1-1; 7 bases map to TRBD1. Germline assignment: CDR1 MNHNS and CDR2 SASEGT. This CDR3 has 12 amino acids. The J segment lost 11 bases and the V segment lost 2 bases, leaving 5 bases of the junction unmatched.